This TCR beta chain is drawn from a study of T cells in Graves' hyperthyroidism and ophthalmopathy. RNA transcripts provided the source from which TCR beta CDR3 regions were amplified. First-round RT-PCR with HTBI primers amplified the TCR CDR3 region. TCRdb processed the multiplex PCR reads anew with MiXCR; each CDR3 protein has one entry. The sample lists approximately 560,000 distinct CDR3 sequences, 40% to 55% occurring once. The CDR3 spans 18 residues. V lost 0 bases, J lost 9 bases, and 14 bases stayed unmatched. Germline assignment: CDR1 ENHRY and CDR2 SYGVKD. Pregnant or lactating patients were excluded, as were those with uncontrolled infection or other autoimmune disease.

This chain links TRBV10-3 with TRBJ1-6; 7 bases are shared with TRBD1. Sequencing was done on a sample of peripheral blood or thyroid tissue (not recorded which). The TCR originated in a woman between 18 and 29 years old with Graves' hyperthyroidism. DNA for the CDR3: TGTGCCATCAGTGAGTCTACAGGGGCCGGAGCTGTTAGTTCACCCCTCCACTTT. Amino acids: CAISESTGAGAVSSPLHF.